Following are 30 T cell receptor beta chains from one sample sequenced in a study of blood T cell repertoires in COVID-19. The method was immunoSEQ multiplex PCR; TCRdb's version includes in-frame clones alone and lacks a portion of them. This table has more than 80,000 clones, around nine tenths appearing once. Sequencing was performed on peripheral blood. The receptors here all came from an elderly man with acute or convalescent COVID-19.

V and J are TRBV9 and TRBJ2-2, with 9 bases that match TRBD1. The germline CDR1 and CDR2 sequences are SGDLS and YYNGEE. The V and J ends lost 4 bases and 1 base, in that order; junction bases with no gene match: 8. The CDR3 sequence is 17 residues long. The CDR3 region is CASSYSGQGLNTGELFF. The CDR3 DNA follows: TGTGCCAGCAGCTATAGTGGACAGGGGCTGAACACCGGGGAGCTGTTTTTT.

The genes are TRBV11-1 and TRBJ2-5; 8 bases map to TRBD1. Trimming took 5 bases from V and 5 from J; bases not matched to a gene: 10. The CDR3 covers 15 residues. Germline V gene lookup returns CDR1 SGHAT and CDR2 FQDESV (reference sequence). CDR3 amino acids: CASSGTAGGEETQYF. Here the CDR3 DNA reads TGTGCCAGCAGCGGCACCGCAGGGGGCGAGGAGACCCAGTACTTC.

The CDR3 DNA follows: TGTGCCAGCAGTGAACGGTCGGCAGGGGGCGGCTATGGCTACACCTTC. Its translation is CASSERSAGGGYGYTF. This chain connects TRBV2 to TRBJ1-2; 8 bases agree with TRBD1. V shed 2 bases, J shed 4 bases, and the junction held 9 bases outside the gene matches. This CDR3 contains 16 residues. In germline, CDR1 is SNHLY, CDR2 FYNNEI.

The chain uses TRBV7-9 and TRBJ1-1; D is uncertain. This CDR3 region has 14 residues. Germline V gives CDR1 SEHNR, CDR2 FQNEAQ (reference sequence). V dropped 3 bases and J dropped 0 bases, with 8 bases sitting between them. In nucleotides, the CDR3 is TGTGCCAGCAGCTTGGGCTCGATGAACACTGAAGCTTTCTTT. Its translation is CASSLGSMNTEAFF. Drawing the rest from reference TRBV7-9 and TRBJ1-1, the complete variable domain is DTGVSQNPRHKITKRGQNVTFRCDPISEHNRLYWYRQTLGQGPEFLTYFQNEAQLEKSRLLSDRFSAERPKGSFSTLEIQRTEQGDSAMYLCASSLGSMNTEAFFGQGTRLTVV.

This sequence joins TRBV24-1 and TRBJ2-3, with TRBD2 matching 16 bases. Germline V CDR1 and CDR2: KGHDR, SFDVKD. The length of the CDR3 is 16 residues. V lost 5 bases to trimming and J lost 4 bases; unmatched junction nucleotides: 2. The CDR3 protein is CATSVGTSGGADTQYF. DNA for the CDR3: TGTGCCACCAGTGTTGGGACTAGCGGGGGGGCAGATACGCAGTATTTT.

This chain connects TRBV2 to TRBJ2-7; 11 nucleotides align to TRBD1. The germline V gene has CDR1 SNHLY and CDR2 FYNNEI. V trimming: 7 bases; J trimming: 2 bases; junction bases outside the gene matches: 7. CDR3 size: 15 residues. In nucleotides, the CDR3 is TGTGCCAGCAATGTACCGGGACAGGGGGCCTACGAGCAGTACTTC. This gives the protein CASNVPGQGAYEQYF.

This chain uses TRBV18 with TRBJ1-5; D call uncertain. Trimming removed 2 bases from V and 6 bases from J, with 8 bases in between. CDR3 length: 13 amino acids. Germline V lookup: CDR1 KGHSH, CDR2 LQKENI. The CDR3 DNA sequence: TGTGCCAGCTCACCAACGGGAGGTCAGCCCCAGCATTTT. Amino acids: CASSPTGGQPQHF.

This chain links TRBV5-1 with TRBJ1-6; maybe TRBD1 (5 bases). CDR1 is SGHRS, CDR2 YFSETQ, per germline. The CDR3 consists of 16 residues. The V end lost 4 bases, the J end lost 9 bases, and 20 bases lay between the germline ends. CDR3 coding DNA: TGCGCCAGCAGCACAGACAGTGCCGGGGGAGGTTCACCCCTCCACTTT. This sequence encodes CASSTDSAGGGSPLHF. Full variable domain (rest looked up from reference TRBV5-1 and TRBJ1-6): KAGVTQTPRYLIKTRGQQVTLSCSPISGHRSVSWYQQTPGQGLQFLFEYFSETQRNKGNFPGRFSGRQFSNSRSEMNVSTLELGDSALYLCASSTDSAGGGSPLHFGNGTRLTVT.

The count of this clone is one. The V gene is TRBV10-3, the J gene TRBJ2-1, with TRBD2 identical over 10 bases. The CDR3 is 15 amino acids. Germline values: CDR1 ENHRY, CDR2 SYGVKD. V lost 6 bases, J lost 2 bases, and 4 bases stayed unmatched. For the CDR3, the DNA is TGTGCCATCAGCAGTAGCGGGGGGACCTACAATGAGCAGTTCTTC. Its protein product is CAISSSGGTYNEQFF.

The CDR3 here is CASSRGQGPTGELFF. Here the CDR3 DNA reads TGTGCCAGCAGCCGAGGACAGGGGCCGACCGGGGAGCTGTTTTTT. The J gene is TRBJ2-2, the V gene TRBV5-4, with 9 bases aligning to TRBD1. Germline trimming cut 4 bases from V and 5 bases from J; bases unmatched to any gene: 6. This CDR3 comprises 15 residues. Germline V gene sequence: CDR1 SGHNT, CDR2 YYREEE (reference sequence).

V and J are TRBV7-3 and TRBJ2-7, with 7 positions matching TRBD2. This CDR3 is built from 15 residues. Germline lookup yields CDR1 SGHTA and CDR2 FQGTGA. V shed 5 bases and J 2 bases; nucleotides not matched to a gene: 9. CDR3 residues: CASSNGRATPYEQYF. The CDR3 DNA reads as TGTGCCAGCAGCAATGGGAGGGCCACCCCCTACGAGCAGTACTTC.

The chain couples TRBV7-9 to TRBJ1-1, with D possibly TRBD1 on 6 matching bases. Trimming stripped 4 bases from V and 4 bases from J, with 16 bases between. The germline V gene has CDR1 SEHNR and CDR2 FQNEAQ (reference sequence). The CDR3 totals 15 residues. CDR3 sequence: CASSWQGIGGTEAFF. CDR3 coding DNA: TGTGCCAGCAGCTGGCAGGGGATAGGAGGCACTGAAGCTTTCTTT.

The chain combines TRBV19 with TRBJ2-3, with 11 bases matching TRBD2. CDR3 size: 14 residues. The germline gives CDR1 LNHDA, CDR2 SQIVND (reference sequence). J was trimmed by 5 bases and V by 4 bases; bases with no gene match: 2. The CDR3 coding sequence is TGTGCCAGTAGTAAGACTAGCGGGATAGATACGCAGTATTTT. This gives the protein CASSKTSGIDTQYF.

This chain connects TRBV2 to TRBJ1-4, with D unresolved. The CDR3 consists of 19 residues. Trimming left V 8 bases short and J 0 bases short, with 25 bases between. Germline V gene lookup returns CDR1 SNHLY and CDR2 FYNNEI. Written as DNA, the CDR3 is TGTGCCAGCCGACCCGAGGACCCGGGGATCATCTCAACTAATGAAAAACTGTTTTTT. Translated, it gives CASRPEDPGIISTNEKLFF.

This clone was observed once. The chain is built from TRBV6-5 and TRBJ1-2; 12 bases map to TRBD1. V was pared by 4 bases and J by 8 bases, with 8 bases of the junction left unmatched. This CDR3 is 15 amino acids long. Germline lookup yields CDR1 MNHEY and CDR2 SVGAGI. The CDR3 DNA reads as TGTGCCAGCAGTTCCCGGGACAGGGGGCCTGGGGGCTACACCTTC. Translated, it gives CASSSRDRGPGGYTF.

V usage is TRBV11-2 and J usage is TRBJ1-2; tentatively, D is TRBD1 (6 bases). Trimming stripped 5 bases from V and 5 bases from J, with 12 bases between. The germline gives CDR1 SGHAT, CDR2 FQNNGV. The length of the CDR3 is 13 residues. The CDR3 protein is CASSRGGAYGYTF. The DNA of the CDR3 is TGTGCCAGCAGCCGGGGGGGGGCATATGGCTACACCTTC. Full variable domain (outside the CDR3, taken from reference TRBV11-2 and TRBJ1-2): EAGVAQSPRYKIIEKRQSVAFWCNPISGHATLYWYQQILGQGPKLLIQFQNNGVVDDSQLPKDRFSAERLKGVDSTLKIQPAKLEDSAVYLCASSRGGAYGYTFGSGTRLTVV.

The DNA of the CDR3 is TGTGCCAGCAGTTTTTCGGGGAACACTGAAGCTTTCTTT. As protein: CASSFSGNTEAFF. The V and J genes are TRBV12-3 or TRBV12-4 and TRBJ1-1; D gene unclear. The CDR3 runs to 13 residues. V was trimmed by 3 bases and J by 1 base, leaving 6 bases between them.

V usage is TRBV6-4 and J usage is TRBJ2-1; 7 nucleotides align to TRBD2. J lost 6 bases, V lost 6 bases, and 11 bases had no gene match. CDR3 length equals 15 residues. Per the germline V gene, CDR1 is MRHNA and CDR2 is SNTAGT. The CDR3 region has the DNA TGTGCCAGCAGCCCGACTAGCTTTTGGTCCAATGAGCAGTTCTTC. It is translated as CASSPTSFWSNEQFF.

The V and J genes are TRBV7-3 and TRBJ2-5; a possible D gene is TRBD2 (5 bases). This CDR3 is built from 13 residues. The V gene lost 0 bases and the J gene lost 7 bases, with 9 bases spanning the gap. The germline V gene has CDR1 SGHTA and CDR2 FQGTGA. In DNA, the CDR3 is TGTGCCAGCAGCTTAACCAGCGCGGGGACCCAGTACTTC. Its translation is CASSLTSAGTQYF. The complete variable domain, with remaining parts taken from reference TRBV7-3 and TRBJ2-5, reads GAGVSQTPSNKVTEKGKYVELRCDPISGHTALYWYRQSLGQGPEFLIYFQGTGAADDSGLPNDRFFAVRPEGSVSTLKIQRTERGDSAVYLCASSLTSAGTQYFGPGTRLLVL.

J is TRBJ2-3 and V is TRBV19; 10 bases fit TRBD2. Losses at the gene ends were 10 bases for V and 6 bases for J; bases not matched to a gene: 19. Germline CDR1 LNHDA, CDR2 SQIVND (reference sequence). There are 17 residues in the CDR3. The chain's CDR3 is CATSMRERPSGSDTQYF. CDR3 nucleotides: TGTGCCACCTCGATGCGAGAACGTCCTAGCGGGAGCGATACGCAGTATTTT.

This clone was found a few times. This chain links TRBV2 with TRBJ1-3; tentatively, D is TRBD1 (6 bases). The CDR3 has 15 residues. Germline V gene sequence: CDR1 SNHLY, CDR2 FYNNEI. Trimming shortened V by 6 bases and J by 2 bases, and 14 bases separated the two germline ends. CDR3 residues: CASSLEGDTGNTIYF. CDR3 DNA sequence: TGTGCCAGCAGCCTCGAGGGGGACACTGGAAACACCATATATTTT.

This chain joins TRBV24-1 and TRBJ1-2, with a possible D match to TRBD1 (6 bases). Looked up from germline, CDR1 is KGHDR and CDR2 is SFDVKD. Trimming took 2 bases from V and 7 from J, leaving 16 bases between them. This CDR3 has 15 amino acids. The DNA for the CDR3 is TGTGCCACCAGTGATTCGGGGGGGCTTCAGGGTGGCTACACCTTC. This translates into CATSDSGGLQGGYTF.

The chain is built from TRBV6-5 and TRBJ1-2; D is ambiguous. V lost 6 bases, J lost 0 bases, and 8 bases lay in between. Germline CDR1 MNHEY, CDR2 SVGAGI. The CDR3 runs 13 residues. This chain's CDR3 is CASSSDTNYGYTF. CDR3 DNA: TGTGCCAGCAGCTCCGACACTAACTATGGCTACACCTTC.

The V gene is TRBV9, the J gene TRBJ2-2; 8 positions match TRBD2. Trimming took 6 bases from V and 5 from J; bases not matched to a gene: 18. There are 18 residues in the CDR3. Per germline, CDR1 SGDLS and CDR2 YYNGEE. DNA of the CDR3: TGTGCCAGCACCGGAGGGGGTAGCGGGATGGAGGGTACCGGGGAGCTGTTTTTT. It codes for CASTGGGSGMEGTGELFF.

The chain couples TRBV7-2 to TRBJ1-1, with D uncertain. Trimming removed 0 bases at V and 11 bases at J, with 13 bases between. The CDR3 loop spans 13 amino acids. Germline CDR1 SGHTA, CDR2 FQGNSA. The CDR3: CASSLASSKSAFF. As DNA, the CDR3 is TGTGCCAGCAGCTTAGCGAGTAGCAAGTCGGCTTTCTTT. Variable domain in full (rest from reference TRBV7-2 and TRBJ1-1): GAGVSQSPSNKVTEKGKDVELRCDPISGHTALYWYRQSLGQGLEFLIYFQGNSAPDKSGLPSDRFSAERTGGSVSTLTIQRTQQEDSAVYLCASSLASSKSAFFGQGTRLTVV.

As DNA, the CDR3 is TGTGCCAGCAGCTTGGGACAGAACAACGCCGAAGCTTTCTTT. Translating gives CASSLGQNNAEAFF. The gene calls are TRBV5-4 and TRBJ1-1; D might be TRBD1 (5 bases). Germline-derived CDR1 and CDR2 are SGHNT and YYREEE (reference sequence). The CDR3 extends over 14 amino acids. The V gene lost 0 bases and the J gene lost 8 bases, with 14 bases spanning the gap. Supplemented by reference TRBV5-4 and TRBJ1-1, the full variable domain reads ETGVTQSPTHLIKTRGQQVTLRCSSQSGHNTVSWYQQALGQGPQFIFQYYREEENGRGNFPPRFSGLQFPNYSSELNVNALELDDSALYLCASSLGQNNAEAFFGQGTRLTVV.

The rearrangement uses TRBV7-3 and TRBJ2-2; 10 bases fit TRBD2. CDR3 length: 14 amino acids. Germline-derived CDR1 and CDR2 are SGHTA and FQGTGA. The V gene end was trimmed by 4 bases and the J gene end by 4 bases; junction bases not matched to a gene: 0. The CDR3 region is CASSSSGSTGELFF. Written as DNA, the CDR3 is TGTGCCAGCAGCTCTAGCGGGAGCACCGGGGAGCTGTTTTTT.

The chain is built from TRBV5-4 and TRBJ2-2; D may be TRBD2 (6 bases). V was pared by 0 bases and J by 7 bases, with 13 bases between. The CDR3 has 15 residues. Germline loops: CDR1 SGHNT, CDR2 YYREEE (reference sequence). The DNA of the CDR3 is TGTGCCAGCAGCTTGGTGGGCCCGCGGGACGGGGAGCTGTTTTTT. Its translation: CASSLVGPRDGELFF.

The genes are TRBV6-4 and TRBJ2-1; the D gene is possibly TRBD2 (6 bases). The CDR3 has 13 amino acids. The germline gives CDR1 MRHNA, CDR2 SNTAGT. V lost 0 bases and J lost 8, with 8 bases in between. The CDR3 DNA reads TGTGCCAGCAGTGACTCTCCGGGGGATGAGCAGTTCTTC. Translation: CASSDSPGDEQFF.

V is TRBV19 and J is TRBJ1-4, with 7 bases aligning to TRBD1. Germline V lookup: CDR1 LNHDA, CDR2 SQIVND (reference sequence). Germline trimming cut 5 bases from V and 0 bases from J; bases unmatched to any gene: 12. The CDR3 consists of 18 residues. For the CDR3, the DNA is TGTGCCAGTAGTCCGAGAGGGACAGTTAGTGCAACTAATGAAAAACTGTTTTTT. Amino acid sequence: CASSPRGTVSATNEKLFF.